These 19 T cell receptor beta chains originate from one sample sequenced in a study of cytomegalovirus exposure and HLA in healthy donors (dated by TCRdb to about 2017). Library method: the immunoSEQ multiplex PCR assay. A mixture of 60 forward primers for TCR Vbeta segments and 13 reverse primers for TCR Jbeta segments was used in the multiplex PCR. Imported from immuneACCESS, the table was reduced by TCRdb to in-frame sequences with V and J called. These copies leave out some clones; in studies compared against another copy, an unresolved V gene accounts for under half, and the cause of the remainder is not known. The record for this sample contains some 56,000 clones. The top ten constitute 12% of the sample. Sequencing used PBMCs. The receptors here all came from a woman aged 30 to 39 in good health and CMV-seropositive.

CDR3 residues: CASSQPGTSYEQYF. In DNA form, the CDR3 reads TGCGCCAGCAGCCAGCCCGGGACATCTTACGAGCAGTACTTC. This rearrangement joins TRBV5-1 to TRBJ2-7, with D possibly TRBD1 on 6 matching bases. Germline lookup yields CDR1 SGHRS and CDR2 YFSETQ. The CDR3 extends over 14 amino acids. The germline V and J ends were trimmed by 4 bases and 4 bases, with 15 bases remaining between them.

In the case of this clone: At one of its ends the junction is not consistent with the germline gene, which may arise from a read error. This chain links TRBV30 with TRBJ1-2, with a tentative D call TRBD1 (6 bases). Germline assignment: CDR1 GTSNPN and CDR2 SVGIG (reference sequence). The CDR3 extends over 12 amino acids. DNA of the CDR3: TGTGCCTGGAGTGTTGGGGTCGCAGGGGACCTCTTC. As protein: CAWSVGVAGDLF. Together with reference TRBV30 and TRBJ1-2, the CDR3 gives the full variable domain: SQTIHQWPATLVQPVGSPLSLECTVEGTSNPNLYWYRQAAGRGLQLLFYSVGIGQISSEVPQNLSASRPQDRQFILSSKKLLLSDSGFYLCAWSVGVAGDLFGSGTRLTVV.

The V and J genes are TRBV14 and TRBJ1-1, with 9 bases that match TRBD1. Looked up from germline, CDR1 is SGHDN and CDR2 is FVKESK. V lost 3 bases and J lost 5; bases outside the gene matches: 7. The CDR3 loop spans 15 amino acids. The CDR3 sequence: CASSQGDREMTEAFF. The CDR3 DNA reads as TGTGCCAGCAGCCAGGGGGACAGGGAGATGACTGAAGCTTTCTTT.

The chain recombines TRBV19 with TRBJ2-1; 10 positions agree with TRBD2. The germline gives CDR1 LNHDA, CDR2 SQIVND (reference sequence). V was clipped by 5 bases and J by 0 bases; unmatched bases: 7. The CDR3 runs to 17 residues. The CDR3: CASSGASGSDSYNEQFF. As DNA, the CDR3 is TGTGCCAGTAGTGGGGCTAGCGGGAGCGACTCCTACAATGAGCAGTTCTTC.

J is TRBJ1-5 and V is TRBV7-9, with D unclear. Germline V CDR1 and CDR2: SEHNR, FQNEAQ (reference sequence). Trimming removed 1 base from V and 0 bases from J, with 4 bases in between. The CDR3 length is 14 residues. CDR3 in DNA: TGTGCCAGCAGCTTAGGGGCTAGCAATCAGCCCCAGCATTTT. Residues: CASSLGASNQPQHF.

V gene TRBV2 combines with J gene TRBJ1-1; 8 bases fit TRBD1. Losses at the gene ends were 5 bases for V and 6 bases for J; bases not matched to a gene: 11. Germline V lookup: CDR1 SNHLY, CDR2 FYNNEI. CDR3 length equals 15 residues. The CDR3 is CASSRTGIDSAEAFF. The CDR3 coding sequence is TGTGCCAGCAGTAGGACAGGGATCGACTCCGCTGAAGCTTTCTTT.

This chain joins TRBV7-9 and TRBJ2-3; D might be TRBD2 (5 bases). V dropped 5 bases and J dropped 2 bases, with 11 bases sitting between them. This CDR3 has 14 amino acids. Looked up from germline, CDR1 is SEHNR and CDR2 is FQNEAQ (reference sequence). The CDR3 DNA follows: TGTGCCAGCAGCCCCGGACTTAACACAGATACGCAGTATTTT. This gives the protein CASSPGLNTDTQYF.

For the CDR3, the DNA is TGTGCCAGCAGTTCTCCGGGACAGGGGATCGAGCAGTACTTC. This encodes CASSSPGQGIEQYF. V gene TRBV6-6 combines with J gene TRBJ2-7; 10 positions agree with TRBD1. CDR1 is MNHNY and CDR2 is SVGAGI in the germline V gene (reference sequence). V lost 4 bases to trimming and J lost 6 bases; unmatched junction nucleotides: 6. The CDR3 is 14 amino acids.

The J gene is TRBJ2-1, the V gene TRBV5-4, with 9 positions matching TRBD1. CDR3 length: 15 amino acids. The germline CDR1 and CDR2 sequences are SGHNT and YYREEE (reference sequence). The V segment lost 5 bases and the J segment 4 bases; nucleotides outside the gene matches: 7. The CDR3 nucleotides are TGTGCCAGCAGGGATCGGGACAGGGATTACAATGAGCAGTTCTTC. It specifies CASRDRDRDYNEQFF.

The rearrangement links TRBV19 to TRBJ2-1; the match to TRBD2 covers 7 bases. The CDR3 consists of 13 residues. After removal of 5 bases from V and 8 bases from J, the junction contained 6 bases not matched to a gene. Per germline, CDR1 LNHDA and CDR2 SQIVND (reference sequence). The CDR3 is CASSRTAGHEQFF. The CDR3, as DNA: TGTGCCAGTAGTCGAACAGCGGGACATGAGCAGTTCTTC. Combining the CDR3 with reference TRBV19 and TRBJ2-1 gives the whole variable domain DGGITQSPKYLFRKEGQNVTLSCEQNLNHDAMYWYRQDPGQGLRLIYYSQIVNDFQKGDIAEGYSVSREKKESFPLTVTSAQKNPTAFYLCASSRTAGHEQFFGPGTRLTVL.

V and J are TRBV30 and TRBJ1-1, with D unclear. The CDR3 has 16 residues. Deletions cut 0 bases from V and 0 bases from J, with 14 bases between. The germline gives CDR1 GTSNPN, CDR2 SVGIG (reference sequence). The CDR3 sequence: CAWSVLSDILNTEAFF. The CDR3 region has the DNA TGTGCCTGGAGTGTACTTTCTGACATCTTGAACACTGAAGCTTTCTTT.

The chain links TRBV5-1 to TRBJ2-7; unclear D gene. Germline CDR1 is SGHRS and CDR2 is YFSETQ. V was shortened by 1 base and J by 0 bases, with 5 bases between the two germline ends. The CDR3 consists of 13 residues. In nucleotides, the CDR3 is TGCGCCAGCAGCTTGTACAGCTCCTACGAGCAGTACTTC. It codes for CASSLYSSYEQYF.

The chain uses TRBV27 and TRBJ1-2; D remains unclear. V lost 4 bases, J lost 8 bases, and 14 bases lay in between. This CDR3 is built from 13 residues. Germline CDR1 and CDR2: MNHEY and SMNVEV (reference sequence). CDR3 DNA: TGTGCCAGCAGTTCCTACATAGGCGGGGGCTACACCTTC. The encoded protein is CASSSYIGGGYTF.

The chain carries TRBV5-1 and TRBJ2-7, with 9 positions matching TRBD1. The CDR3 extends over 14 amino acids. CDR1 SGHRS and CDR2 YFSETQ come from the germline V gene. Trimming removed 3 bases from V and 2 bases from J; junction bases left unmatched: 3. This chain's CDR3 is CASSSRQGAYEQYF. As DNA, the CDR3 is TGCGCCAGCAGCTCGCGACAGGGGGCCTACGAGCAGTACTTC.

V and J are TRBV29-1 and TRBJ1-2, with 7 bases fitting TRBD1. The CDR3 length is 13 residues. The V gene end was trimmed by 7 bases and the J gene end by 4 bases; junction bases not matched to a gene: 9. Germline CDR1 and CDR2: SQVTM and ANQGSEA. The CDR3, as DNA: TGCAGCGCTTCCCCGACAGGGTTCTATGGCTACACCTTC. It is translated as CSASPTGFYGYTF. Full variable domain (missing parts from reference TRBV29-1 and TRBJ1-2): SAVISQKPSRDICQRGTSLTIQCQVDSQVTMMFWYRQQPGQSLTLIATANQGSEATYESGFVIDKFPISRPNLTFSTLTVSNMSPEDSSIYLCSASPTGFYGYTFGSGTRLTVV.

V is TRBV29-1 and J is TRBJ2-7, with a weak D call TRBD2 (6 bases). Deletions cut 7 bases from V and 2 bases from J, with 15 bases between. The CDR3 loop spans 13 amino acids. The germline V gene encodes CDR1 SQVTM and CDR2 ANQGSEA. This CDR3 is CSGIAESAYEQYF. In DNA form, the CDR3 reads TGCAGCGGCATAGCGGAAAGCGCCTACGAGCAGTACTTC.

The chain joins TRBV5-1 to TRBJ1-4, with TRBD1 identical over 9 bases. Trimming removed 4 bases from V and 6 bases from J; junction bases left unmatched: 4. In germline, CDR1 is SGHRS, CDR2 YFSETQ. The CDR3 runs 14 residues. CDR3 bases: TGCGCCAGCAGCCTACGGGACAGGGATGAAAAACTGTTTTTT. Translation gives CASSLRDRDEKLFF. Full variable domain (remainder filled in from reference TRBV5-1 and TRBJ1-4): KAGVTQTPRYLIKTRGQQVTLSCSPISGHRSVSWYQQTPGQGLQFLFEYFSETQRNKGNFPGRFSGRQFSNSRSEMNVSTLELGDSALYLCASSLRDRDEKLFFGSGTQLSVL.

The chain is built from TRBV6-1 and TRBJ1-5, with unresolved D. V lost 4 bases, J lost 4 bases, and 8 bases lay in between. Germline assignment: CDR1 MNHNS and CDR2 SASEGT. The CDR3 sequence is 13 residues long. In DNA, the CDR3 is TGTGCCAGCAGTGCTAGGATAAATCAGCCCCAGCATTTT. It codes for CASSARINQPQHF.

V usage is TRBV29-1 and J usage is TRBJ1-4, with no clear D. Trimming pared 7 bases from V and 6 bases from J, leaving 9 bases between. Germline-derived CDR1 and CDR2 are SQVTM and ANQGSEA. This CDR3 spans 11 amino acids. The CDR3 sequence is CSGDIDEKLFF. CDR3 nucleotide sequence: TGCAGCGGCGACATTGATGAAAAACTGTTTTTT.